This is a list of T cell receptor beta chains from one sample in a study of cytomegalovirus exposure and HLA in healthy donors. Method: immunoSEQ multiplex PCR; TCRdb's copy keeps in-frame clones and lacks some. The data show tens of thousands of clones, about 80% seen once. The sequenced sample consisted of PBMCs. These TCRs come from a male donor in good health and CMV-seronegative. Each CDR3 is given with its conserved first and last residue. D genes are given only for firm matches. Where a row states a size, it is once, few, many or the class of an expanded clone; other rows omit it.

TRBJ2-2	TRBV5-6	-	TRBD2	TGTGCCAGCAGCTGGAGGCTAGCGGTACTCACCGGGGAGCTGTTTTTT	CASSWRLAVLTGELFF
TRBJ2-5	TRBV7-7	-	-	TGTGCTAGCAGCCCAGCGTGGGGGAGGCAAGAGACCCAGTACTTC	CASSPAWGRQETQYF
TRBJ2-2	TRBV6-6	-	TRBD1	TGTGCCAGCAGCGCCGGGACAGGGGTCCCCGGGGAGCTGTTTTTT	CASSAGTGVPGELFF
TRBJ1-6	TRBV30	-	-	TGTGCCGGAACAGGGTTTAATTCACCCCTCCACTTT	CAGTGFNSPLHF
TRBJ2-6	TRBV11-2	-	-	TGTGCCAGCAGCTTAGAGGGGGGTTTAAGCTCTGGGGCCAACGTCCTGACTTTC	CASSLEGGLSSGANVLTF
TRBJ2-1	TRBV11-2	-	TRBD1	TGTGCCAGCAGCTTAGGGACAGGGGGCGTGAATGAGCAGTTCTTC	CASSLGTGGVNEQFF
TRBJ2-3	TRBV28	-	-	TGTGCCAGCAAAGCCACAGATACGCAGTATTTT	CASKATDTQYF
TRBJ1-1	TRBV27	-	TRBD1	TGTGCCAGCAGTTTTACAGGGGAAGTCACTGAAGCTTTCTTT	CASSFTGEVTEAFF
TRBJ2-6	TRBV28	-	-	TGTGCCAGCATGGGCACCCGAGACGGGGCCAACGTCCTGACTTTC	CASMGTRDGANVLTF
TRBJ1-1	TRBV9	-	-	TGTGCCAGCAGCGTAGAGTTCTGGGGCCATCCGGCTTTCTTT	CASSVEFWGHPAFF
TRBJ1-2	TRBV28	-	-	TGTGCCAGCCGGGACACCGCTAACTATGGCTACACCTTC	CASRDTANYGYTF
TRBJ2-1	TRBV6-6	-	-	TGTGCCAGCAGTTACGACTCCCCCTACAATGAGCAGTTCTTC	CASSYDSPYNEQFF
TRBJ2-1	TRBV6-6	-	TRBD2	TGTGCCAGCACTCCGGACGGGACTAGTTGGTTCAATGAGCAGTTCTTC	CASTPDGTSWFNEQFF
TRBJ1-1	TRBV19	-	-	TGTGCCACGAGCTACAGGGATACTGAAGCTTTCTTT	CATSYRDTEAFF
TRBJ2-1	TRBV19	once	-	TGTGCCAGTAACGGGGGATTGGGTTCCTACAATGAGCAGTTCTTC	CASNGGLGSYNEQFF
TRBJ2-3	TRBV7-9	-	-	TGTGCCAGCAGCAGTACCTCGGGACAAGTCACAGATACGCAGTATTTT	CASSSTSGQVTDTQYF
TRBJ2-1	TRBV10-2	-	-	TGCGCCAGCAGTCTAGGCGGGGCAGGCTACAATGAGCAGTTCTTC	CASSLGGAGYNEQFF
TRBJ2-1	TRBV4-2	-	-	TGTGCCAGCAGCCCACCGAAGGATACAGGCAATGAGCAGTTCTTC	CASSPPKDTGNEQFF
TRBJ2-3	TRBV19	-	-	TGTGCCAGTAACCACCGGGCAGATACGCAGTATTTT	CASNHRADTQYF
TRBJ2-1	TRBV5-1	-	TRBD2	TGCGCCAGCAGCTACACTAGCGGGGCTTACAATGAGCAGTTCTTC	CASSYTSGAYNEQFF
TRBJ2-7	TRBV7-2	-	-	TGTGCCAGCAGCTTAGCCCGACAAGAGCAGTACTTC	CASSLARQEQYF
TRBJ2-2	TRBV9	-	TRBD2	TGTGCCAGCAGCGATACTACGACCGGGGGGGCGCCGACCGGGGAGCTGTTTTTT	CASSDTTTGGAPTGELFF
TRBJ2-1	TRBV5-1	once	TRBD2	TGCGCCAGCAGCTTAGGAGGGACTAGCTCCTACAATGAGCAGTTCTTC	CASSLGGTSSYNEQFF
TRBJ1-1	TRBV11-2	-	-	TGTGCCAGCAGCTCATCAGGTGCTGAAGCTTTCTTT	CASSSSGAEAFF
TRBJ2-2	TRBV28	-	-	TGTGCCAGCAGTTTATTCGGAGTGAACACCGGGGAGCTGTTTTTT	CASSLFGVNTGELFF
TRBJ2-1	TRBV10-3	-	-	TGTGCCACCGCTAGCGACTCCTACAATGAGCAGTTCTTC	CATASDSYNEQFF
TRBJ2-6	TRBV28	-	TRBD1	TGTGCCAGCAGTTCCGTAAACAGGGGTACTGGGGCCAACGGCCTGACTTTC	CASSSVNRGTGANGLTF
TRBJ2-2	TRBV5-5	-	-	TGTGCCAGCAGCTTGGGGGCGATAATCACCGGGGAGCTGTTTTTT	CASSLGAIITGELFF
TRBJ2-1	TRBV11-2	once	-	TGTGCCAGCAGCTCGGGATGGGCCACCCCCTACAATGAGCAGTTCTTC	CASSSGWATPYNEQFF
TRBJ2-3	TRBV9	few	TRBD2	TGTGCCAGCAGCGTAGCTACGGCGACTAGCGGACTCACAGATACGCAGTATTTT	CASSVATATSGLTDTQYF
TRBJ2-1	TRBV7-8	-	TRBD2	TGTGCCAGCAGCTTAGAGGTAGGGACTAGCGGCTTCAATGAGCAGTTCTTC	CASSLEVGTSGFNEQFF
TRBJ2-5	TRBV5-1	few	TRBD2	TGCGCCAGCAGCTTCCCCCGGGACTACACGATCCTCCAAGAGACCCAGTACTTC	CASSFPRDYTILQETQYF
TRBJ2-3	TRBV7-2	-	TRBD2	TGTGCCAGCAGTAGGACTAGCGGGGCCGGGGGGGATACGCAGTATTTT	CASSRTSGAGGDTQYF
TRBJ1-5	TRBV7-9	-	-	TGTGCCAGCAGCCCTTTACGGGGCAATCAGCCCCAGCATTTT	CASSPLRGNQPQHF
TRBJ2-1	TRBV9	-	TRBD2	TGTGCCAGCAGCGGTACTAGCGGGGTTGGTGAGCAGTTCTTC	CASSGTSGVGEQFF
TRBJ1-5	TRBV5-4	-	-	TGTGCCAGCAGCTTGGCTACCAGGAGGCTTGCGAATCAGCCCCAGCATTTT	CASSLATRRLANQPQHF
TRBJ2-1	TRBV6-5	once	-	TGTGCCAGCAGTGACATCGGGGGCTACAATGAGCAGTTCTTC	CASSDIGGYNEQFF
TRBJ2-7	TRBV7-2	once	-	TGTGCCAGCAGCTTAGGAGGGGGATCCTACGAGCAGTACTTC	CASSLGGGSYEQYF
TRBJ1-1	TRBV7-9	-	-	TGTACCAGCAGCTTAGGCCGTAGAGGTATCAGGGCTGAAGCTTTCTTT	CTSSLGRRGIRAEAFF
TRBJ2-7	TRBV29-1	-	-	TGCAGCGGGGGCGACTCGTTCTCCTACGAGCAGTACTTC	CSGGDSFSYEQYF
TRBJ1-2	TRBV19	-	-	TGTGCCAGCCGGACGGGGGCTAACTATGGCTACACCTTC	CASRTGANYGYTF
TRBJ2-6	TRBV6-5	-	-	TGTGCCAGCAGTTACTCGATCGGAGGGAGCGTCCTGACTTTC	CASSYSIGGSVLTF
TRBJ2-7	TRBV9	-	-	TGTGCCAGCAGCGTAGTTACCTGGAGGGGGCCCTACGAGCAGTACTTC	CASSVVTWRGPYEQYF
TRBJ2-1	TRBV19	-	-	TGTGCCAGTAGTATAGATCCCGATTTTGGGCCAACCTACAATGAGCAGTTCTTC	CASSIDPDFGPTYNEQFF
TRBJ2-7	TRBV5-8	-	-	TGTGCCAGCAGCTTGGGGAGGGATGCATCCCTAGAGCAGTACTTC	CASSLGRDASLEQYF
TRBJ2-5	TRBV28	-	-	TGTGCCAGCAGCCCCTCGAACGGTCGGGAGCTGCAAGAGACCCAGTACTTC	CASSPSNGRELQETQYF
TRBJ2-5	TRBV11-2	-	-	TGTGCCAGCAGCACTAGGACGGTAAAAGAGACCCAGTACTTC	CASSTRTVKETQYF
TRBJ2-3	TRBV11-2	-	-	TGTGCCAGCAGCTTAGGCTTATCACCAGGACGGGAAGTCACAGATACGCAGTATTTT	CASSLGLSPGREVTDTQYF
TRBJ2-1	TRBV4-1	-	TRBD2	TGCGCCAGCAGCCAGAGACTAGCGGATTACAATGAGCAGTTCTTC	CASSQRLADYNEQFF
TRBJ2-7	TRBV5-1	-	-	TGCGCCAGCAGCTCGGGAACAGGGTACTACGAGCAGTACTTC	CASSSGTGYYEQYF
TRBJ2-2	TRBV9	-	-	TGTGCCAGCAGCCTCACCGGGGAGCTGTTTTTT	CASSLTGELFF
TRBJ2-7	TRBV25-1	-	-	TGTGCCAGCAGCGGGGGGACACCCTACGAGCAGTACTTC	CASSGGTPYEQYF
TRBJ1-1	TRBV11-2	few	-	TGTGCCAGCAGGAGAGCCCGGACAGAATCGTACATGAACACTGAAGCTTTCTTT	CASRRARTESYMNTEAFF
TRBJ1-1	TRBV19	-	TRBD1	TGTGCCAGTAGTGCCCAGGGCCGGGACAGGGTCACTGAAGCTTTCTTT	CASSAQGRDRVTEAFF
TRBJ1-2	TRBV4-1	few	-	TGCGCCAGCAGCCCGGAGCCCGCGGCGGAGGGCTACACCTTC	CASSPEPAAEGYTF
TRBJ1-4	TRBV7-8	-	-	TGTGCCAGCAGCTCAGGGGTTCTTGAAAAACTGTTTTTT	CASSSGVLEKLFF
TRBJ1-6	TRBV28	-	-	TGTGCCAGCAGTTTTATTGATTCACCCCTCCACTTT	CASSFIDSPLHF
TRBJ2-7	TRBV28	-	-	TGTGCCAGCAGTAAAGGTGGGAGCTCCTACGAGCAGTACTTC	CASSKGGSSYEQYF
TRBJ2-1	TRBV10-3	few	-	TGTGCCATCTCTGCGGCAGACAATGAGCAGTTCTTC	CAISAADNEQFF